Reported below is one TCR beta chain. Surgical specimens yielded lamina propria lymphocytes, which were density-gradient separated and then sorted. Germline values: CDR1 MNHEY, CDR2 SMNVEV (reference sequence). This CDR3 contains 16 residues. V was pared by 3 bases and J by 8 bases, with 19 bases between. This record comes from a study of T cell repertoires in ileal Crohn's disease. Overall study context: About half received postoperative treatment, about a dozen with thiopurines and approximately 19 anti-TNF.

The repertoire was sequenced with immunoSEQ multiplex PCR; TCRdb's copy has only in-frame clones and lacks some. The profile covers roughly 3,000 clones, with about 90% appearing a single time and more than 2% taken by the ten largest. This chain links TRBV27 with TRBJ1-4; D gene ambiguous. The source material was CD4+ T cells sorted from the ileum. The sequence came from an adult with Crohn's disease. The CDR3 spells CASSFNFGRRGEKLFF. CDR3 nucleotides: TGTGCCAGCAGTTTCAATTTCGGGCGTCGAGGGGAAAAACTGTTTTTT.